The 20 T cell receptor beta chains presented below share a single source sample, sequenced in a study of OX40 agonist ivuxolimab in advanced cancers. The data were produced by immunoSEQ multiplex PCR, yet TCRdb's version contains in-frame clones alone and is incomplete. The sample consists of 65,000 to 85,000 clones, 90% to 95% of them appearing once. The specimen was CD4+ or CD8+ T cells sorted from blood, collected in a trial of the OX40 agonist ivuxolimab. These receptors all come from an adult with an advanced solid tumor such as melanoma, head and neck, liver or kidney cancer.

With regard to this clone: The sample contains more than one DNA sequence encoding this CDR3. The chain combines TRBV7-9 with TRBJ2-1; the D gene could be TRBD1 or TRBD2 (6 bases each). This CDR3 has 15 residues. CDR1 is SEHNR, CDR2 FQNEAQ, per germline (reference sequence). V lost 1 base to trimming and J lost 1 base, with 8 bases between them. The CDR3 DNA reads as TGTGCCAGCAGCTTAGGAGGGGGGTCCTACAATGAGCAGTTCTTC. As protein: CASSLGGGSYNEQFF.

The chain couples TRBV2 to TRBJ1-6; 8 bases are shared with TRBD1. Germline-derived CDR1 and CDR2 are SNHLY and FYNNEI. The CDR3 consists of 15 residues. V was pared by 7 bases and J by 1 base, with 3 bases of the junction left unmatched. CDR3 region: CASMTGDSYNSPLHF. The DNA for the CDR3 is TGTGCCAGCATGACAGGGGATTCCTATAATTCACCCCTCCACTTT.

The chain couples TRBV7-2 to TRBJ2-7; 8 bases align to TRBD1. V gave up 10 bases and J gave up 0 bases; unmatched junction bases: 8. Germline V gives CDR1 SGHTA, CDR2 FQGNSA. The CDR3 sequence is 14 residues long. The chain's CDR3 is CAIPRGTGSYEQYF. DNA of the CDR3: TGTGCCATCCCCCGGGGGACAGGCTCCTACGAGCAGTACTTC.

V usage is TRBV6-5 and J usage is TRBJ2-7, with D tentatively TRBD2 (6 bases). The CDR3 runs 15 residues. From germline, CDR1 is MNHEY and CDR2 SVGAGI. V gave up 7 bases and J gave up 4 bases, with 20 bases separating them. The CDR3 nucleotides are TGTGCCAGCACTAAATTCCGGGTGGGGGGTTACGAGCAGTACTTC. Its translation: CASTKFRVGGYEQYF.

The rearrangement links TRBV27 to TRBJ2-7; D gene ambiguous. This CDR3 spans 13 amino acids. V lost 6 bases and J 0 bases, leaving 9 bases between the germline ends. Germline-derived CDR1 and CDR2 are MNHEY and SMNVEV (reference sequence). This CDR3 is CASRVLTSYEQYF. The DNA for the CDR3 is TGTGCCAGCAGAGTTCTTACCTCCTACGAGCAGTACTTC.

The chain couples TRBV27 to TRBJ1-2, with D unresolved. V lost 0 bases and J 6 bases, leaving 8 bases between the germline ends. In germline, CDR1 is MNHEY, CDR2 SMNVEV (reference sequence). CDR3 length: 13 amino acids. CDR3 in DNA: TGTGCCAGCAGTTTATCGCAGGTGGATGGCTACACCTTC. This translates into CASSLSQVDGYTF.

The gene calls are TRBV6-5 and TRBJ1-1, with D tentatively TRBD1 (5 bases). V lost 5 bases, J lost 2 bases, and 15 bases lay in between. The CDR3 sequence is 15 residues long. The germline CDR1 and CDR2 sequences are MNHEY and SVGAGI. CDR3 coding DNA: TGTGCCAGCAGTACGTCCTTAGGGACCAACACTGAAGCTTTCTTT. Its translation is CASSTSLGTNTEAFF.

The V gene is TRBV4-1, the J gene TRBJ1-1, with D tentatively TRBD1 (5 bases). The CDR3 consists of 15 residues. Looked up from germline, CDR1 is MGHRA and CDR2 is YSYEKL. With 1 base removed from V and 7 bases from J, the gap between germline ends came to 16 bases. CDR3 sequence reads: CASSQVRGAEGEAFF. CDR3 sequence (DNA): TGCGCCAGCAGCCAAGTTCGCGGGGCGGAGGGTGAAGCTTTCTTT.

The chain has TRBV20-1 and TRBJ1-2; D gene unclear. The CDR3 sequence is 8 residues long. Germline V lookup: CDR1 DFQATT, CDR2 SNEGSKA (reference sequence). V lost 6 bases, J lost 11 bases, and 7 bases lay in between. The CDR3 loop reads CSANQYTF. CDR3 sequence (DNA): TGCAGTGCCAATCAGTACACCTTC.

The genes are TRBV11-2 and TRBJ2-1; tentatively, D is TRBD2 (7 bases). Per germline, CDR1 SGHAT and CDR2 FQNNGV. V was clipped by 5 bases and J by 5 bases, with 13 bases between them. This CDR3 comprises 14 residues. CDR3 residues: CASSGVGGHNEQFF. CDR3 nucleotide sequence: TGTGCCAGCAGCGGCGTGGGGGGGCACAATGAGCAGTTCTTC.

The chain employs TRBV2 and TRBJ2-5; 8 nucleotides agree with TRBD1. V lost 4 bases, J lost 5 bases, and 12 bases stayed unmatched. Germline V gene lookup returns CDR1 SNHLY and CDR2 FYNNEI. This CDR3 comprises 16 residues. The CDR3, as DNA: TGTGCCAGCAGTGGGCCCCAGGGGGCATTAAGGGAGACCCAGTACTTC. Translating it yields CASSGPQGALRETQYF.

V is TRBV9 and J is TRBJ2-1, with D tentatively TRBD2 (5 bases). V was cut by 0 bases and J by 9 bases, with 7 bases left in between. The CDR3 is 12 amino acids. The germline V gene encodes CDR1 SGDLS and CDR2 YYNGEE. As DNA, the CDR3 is TGTGCCAGCAGCGTAGATGGAGGTGAGCAGTTCTTC. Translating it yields CASSVDGGEQFF.

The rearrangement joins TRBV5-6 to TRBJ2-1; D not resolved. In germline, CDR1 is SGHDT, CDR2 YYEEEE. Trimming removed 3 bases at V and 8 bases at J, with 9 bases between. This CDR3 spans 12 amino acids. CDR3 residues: CASSWGLDEQFF. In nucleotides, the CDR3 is TGTGCCAGCAGCTGGGGATTGGATGAGCAGTTCTTC.

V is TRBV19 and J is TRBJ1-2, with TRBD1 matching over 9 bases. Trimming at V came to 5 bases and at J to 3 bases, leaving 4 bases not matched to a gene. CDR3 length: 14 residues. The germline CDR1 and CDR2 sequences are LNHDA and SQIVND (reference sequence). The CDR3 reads CASSPTGGDYGYTF. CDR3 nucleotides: TGTGCCAGTAGTCCAACAGGGGGCGACTATGGCTACACCTTC.

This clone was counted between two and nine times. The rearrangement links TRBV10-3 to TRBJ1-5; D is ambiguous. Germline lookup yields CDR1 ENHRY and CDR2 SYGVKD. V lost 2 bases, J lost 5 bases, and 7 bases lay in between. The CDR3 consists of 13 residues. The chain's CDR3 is CAISEEGHQPQHF. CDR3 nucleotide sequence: TGTGCCATCAGTGAGGAGGGCCATCAGCCCCAGCATTTT.

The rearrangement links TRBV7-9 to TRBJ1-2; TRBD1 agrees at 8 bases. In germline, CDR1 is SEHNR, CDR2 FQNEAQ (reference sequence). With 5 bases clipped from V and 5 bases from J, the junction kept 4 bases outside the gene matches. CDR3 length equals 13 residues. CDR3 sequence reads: CASSQGQVYGYTF. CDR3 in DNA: TGTGCCAGCAGCCAGGGACAGGTATATGGCTACACCTTC. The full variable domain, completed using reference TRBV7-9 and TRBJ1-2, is DTGVSQNPRHKITKRGQNVTFRCDPISEHNRLYWYRQTLGQGPEFLTYFQNEAQLEKSRLLSDRFSAERPKGSFSTLEIQRTEQGDSAMYLCASSQGQVYGYTFGSGTRLTVV.

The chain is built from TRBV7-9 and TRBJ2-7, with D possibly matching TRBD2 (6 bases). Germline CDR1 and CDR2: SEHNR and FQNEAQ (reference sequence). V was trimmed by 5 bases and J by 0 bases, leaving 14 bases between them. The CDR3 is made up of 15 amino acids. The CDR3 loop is CASSHGLGGSYEQYF. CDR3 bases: TGTGCCAGCAGCCACGGGTTGGGAGGCTCCTACGAGCAGTACTTC.

The CDR3 protein is CASSLAGDYGYTF. CDR3 sequence (DNA): TGTGCCAGCAGCTTAGCAGGGGACTATGGCTACACCTTC. V usage is TRBV7-2 and J usage is TRBJ1-2, with D possibly being TRBD1 (5 bases). Looked up from germline, CDR1 is SGHTA and CDR2 is FQGNSA. V dropped 0 bases and J dropped 3 bases, with 5 bases sitting between them. The CDR3 is 13 amino acids.

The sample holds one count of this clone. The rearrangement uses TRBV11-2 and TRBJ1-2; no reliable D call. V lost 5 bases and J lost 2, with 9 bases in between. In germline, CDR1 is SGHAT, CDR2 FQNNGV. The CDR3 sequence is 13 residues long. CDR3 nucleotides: TGTGCCAGCAGCCAAACCGGGAACTATGGCTACACCTTC. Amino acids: CASSQTGNYGYTF. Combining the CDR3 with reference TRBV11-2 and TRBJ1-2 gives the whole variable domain EAGVAQSPRYKIIEKRQSVAFWCNPISGHATLYWYQQILGQGPKLLIQFQNNGVVDDSQLPKDRFSAERLKGVDSTLKIQPAKLEDSAVYLCASSQTGNYGYTFGSGTRLTVV.

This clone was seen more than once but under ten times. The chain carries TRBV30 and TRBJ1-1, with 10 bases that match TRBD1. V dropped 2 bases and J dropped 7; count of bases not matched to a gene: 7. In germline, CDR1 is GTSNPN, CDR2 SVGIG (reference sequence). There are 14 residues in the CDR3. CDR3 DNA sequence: TGTGCCTGGAGTACCGGGACAGGGGTGGGTGAAGCTTTCTTT. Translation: CAWSTGTGVGEAFF.